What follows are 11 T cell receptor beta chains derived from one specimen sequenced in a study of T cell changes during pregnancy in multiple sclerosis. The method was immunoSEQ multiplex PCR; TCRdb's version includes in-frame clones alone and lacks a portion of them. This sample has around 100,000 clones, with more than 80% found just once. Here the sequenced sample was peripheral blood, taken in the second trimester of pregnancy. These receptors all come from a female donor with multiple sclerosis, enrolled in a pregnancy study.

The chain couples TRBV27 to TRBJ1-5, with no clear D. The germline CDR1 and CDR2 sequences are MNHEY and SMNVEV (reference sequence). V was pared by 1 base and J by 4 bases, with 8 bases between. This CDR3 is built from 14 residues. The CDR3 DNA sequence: TGTGCCAGCAGTTTATGGGCAGGTAATCAGCCCCAGCATTTT. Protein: CASSLWAGNQPQHF.

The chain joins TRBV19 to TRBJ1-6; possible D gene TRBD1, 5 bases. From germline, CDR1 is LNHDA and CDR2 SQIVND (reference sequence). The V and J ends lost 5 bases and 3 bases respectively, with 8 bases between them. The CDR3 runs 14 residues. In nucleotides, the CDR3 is TGTGCCAGTAGTCAAGGGGACTATAATTCACCCCTCCACTTT. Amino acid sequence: CASSQGDYNSPLHF.

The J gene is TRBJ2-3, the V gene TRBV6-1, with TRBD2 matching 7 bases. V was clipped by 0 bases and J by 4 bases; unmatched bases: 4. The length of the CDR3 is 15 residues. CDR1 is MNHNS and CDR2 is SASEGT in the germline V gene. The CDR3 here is CASSEASLAADTQYF. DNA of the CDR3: TGTGCCAGCAGTGAAGCGAGTCTAGCGGCAGATACGCAGTATTTT.

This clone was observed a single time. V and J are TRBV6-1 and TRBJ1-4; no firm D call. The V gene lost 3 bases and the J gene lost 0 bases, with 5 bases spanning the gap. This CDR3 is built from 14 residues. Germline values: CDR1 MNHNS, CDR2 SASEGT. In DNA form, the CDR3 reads TGTGCCAGCAGTGATTATGCAACTAATGAAAAACTGTTTTTT. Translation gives CASSDYATNEKLFF.

CDR3 nucleotides: TGTGCCAGCAGTTTACGGACAGGCGCCACACACTATGGCTACACCTTC. It yields the protein CASSLRTGATHYGYTF. This chain links TRBV27 with TRBJ1-2; 7 bases agree with TRBD1. V lost 2 bases and J lost 3; bases outside the gene matches: 9. The CDR3 contains 16 residues. Per germline, CDR1 MNHEY and CDR2 SMNVEV (reference sequence).

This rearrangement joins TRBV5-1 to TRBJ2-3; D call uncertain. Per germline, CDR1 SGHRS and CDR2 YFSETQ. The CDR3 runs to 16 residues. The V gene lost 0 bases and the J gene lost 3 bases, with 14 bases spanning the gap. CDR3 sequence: CASSLVGPHETDTQYF. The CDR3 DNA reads TGCGCCAGCAGCTTGGTGGGCCCCCATGAGACAGATACGCAGTATTTT. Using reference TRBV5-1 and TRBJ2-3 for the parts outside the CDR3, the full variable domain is KAGVTQTPRYLIKTRGQQVTLSCSPISGHRSVSWYQQTPGQGLQFLFEYFSETQRNKGNFPGRFSGRQFSNSRSEMNVSTLELGDSALYLCASSLVGPHETDTQYFGPGTRLTVL.

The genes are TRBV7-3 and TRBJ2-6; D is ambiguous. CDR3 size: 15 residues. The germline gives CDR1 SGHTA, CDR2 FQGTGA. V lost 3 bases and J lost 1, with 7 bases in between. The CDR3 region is CASSFGTSGANVLTF. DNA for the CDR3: TGTGCCAGCAGCTTCGGTACGTCTGGGGCCAACGTCCTGACTTTC.

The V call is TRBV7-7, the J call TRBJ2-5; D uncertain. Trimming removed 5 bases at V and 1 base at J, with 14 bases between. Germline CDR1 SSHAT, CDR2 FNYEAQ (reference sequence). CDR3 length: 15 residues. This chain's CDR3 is CASSPSTSAQETQYF. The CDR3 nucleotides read TGTGCCAGCAGCCCCTCCACTTCCGCCCAAGAGACCCAGTACTTC.

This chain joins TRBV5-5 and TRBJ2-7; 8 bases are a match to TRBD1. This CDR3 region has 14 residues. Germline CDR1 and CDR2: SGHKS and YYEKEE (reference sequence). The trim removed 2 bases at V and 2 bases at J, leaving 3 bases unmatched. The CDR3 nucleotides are TGTGCCAGCAGCTTCTCGACAGGGGCCTACGAGCAGTACTTC. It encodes CASSFSTGAYEQYF.

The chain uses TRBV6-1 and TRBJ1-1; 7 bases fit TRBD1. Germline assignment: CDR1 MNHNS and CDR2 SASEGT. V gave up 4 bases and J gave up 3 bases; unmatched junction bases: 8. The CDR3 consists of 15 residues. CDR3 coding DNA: TGTGCCAGCAGTGTCGGGACAGCGGTATACACTGAAGCTTTCTTT. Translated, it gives CASSVGTAVYTEAFF.

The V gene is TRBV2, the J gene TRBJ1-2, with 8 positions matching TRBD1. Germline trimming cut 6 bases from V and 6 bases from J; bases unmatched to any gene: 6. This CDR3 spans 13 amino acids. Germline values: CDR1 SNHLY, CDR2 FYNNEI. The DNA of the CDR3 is TGTGCCAGCAGCCCCAGGGGGCTCCATGGCTACACCTTC. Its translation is CASSPRGLHGYTF.